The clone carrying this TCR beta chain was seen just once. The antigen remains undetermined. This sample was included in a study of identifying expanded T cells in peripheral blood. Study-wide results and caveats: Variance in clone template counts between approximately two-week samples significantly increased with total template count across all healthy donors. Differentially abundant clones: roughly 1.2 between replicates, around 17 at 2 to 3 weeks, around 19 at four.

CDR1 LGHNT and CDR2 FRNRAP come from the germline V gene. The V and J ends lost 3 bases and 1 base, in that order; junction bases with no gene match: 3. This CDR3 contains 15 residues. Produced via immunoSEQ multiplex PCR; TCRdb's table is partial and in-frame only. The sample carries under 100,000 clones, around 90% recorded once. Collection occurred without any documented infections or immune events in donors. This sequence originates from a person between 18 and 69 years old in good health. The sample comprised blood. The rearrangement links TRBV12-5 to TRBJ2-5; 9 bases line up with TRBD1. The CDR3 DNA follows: TGTGCTAGTGGTTTAGGGACAGGGCCCCAAGAGACCCAGTACTTC. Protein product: CASGLGTGPQETQYF. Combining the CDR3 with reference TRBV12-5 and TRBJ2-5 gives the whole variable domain DARVTQTPRHKVTEMGQEVTMRCQPILGHNTVFWYRQTMMQGLELLAYFRNRAPLDDSGMPKDRFSAEMPDATLATLKIQPSEPRDSAVYFCASGLGTGPQETQYFGPGTRLLVL.